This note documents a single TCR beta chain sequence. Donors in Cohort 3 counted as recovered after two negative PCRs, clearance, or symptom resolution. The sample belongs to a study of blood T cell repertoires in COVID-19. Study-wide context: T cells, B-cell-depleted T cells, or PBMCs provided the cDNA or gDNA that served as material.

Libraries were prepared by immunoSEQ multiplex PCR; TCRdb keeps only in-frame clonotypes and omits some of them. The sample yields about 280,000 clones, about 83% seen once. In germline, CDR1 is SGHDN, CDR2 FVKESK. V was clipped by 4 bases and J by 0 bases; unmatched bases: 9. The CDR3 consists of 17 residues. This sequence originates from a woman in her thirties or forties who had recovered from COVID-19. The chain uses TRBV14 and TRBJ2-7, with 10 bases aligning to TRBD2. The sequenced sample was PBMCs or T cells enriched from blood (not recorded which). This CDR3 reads CASSPPQREGPSYEQYF. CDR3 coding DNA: TGTGCCAGCAGCCCCCCTCAGCGGGAGGGCCCCTCCTACGAGCAGTACTTC.